The 9 T cell receptor beta chains presented below share a single source sample, sequenced in a study of T-cell reconstitution after alpha-beta-depleted transplantation in children. Unique molecular identifiers were used to barcode this TCRbeta library. TCRdb re-analysed the PCR reads in MiXCR, keeping a single row per CDR3 protein. The sample includes about 580,000 distinct CDR3 sequences, approximately 22% of them seen just once. The input for sequencing was PBMCs, mostly from graft donor cells, taken 360 days after TCRalphabeta/CD19-depleted stem cell transplant. The receptor source for this set is a boy in the first two years of life who had a stem cell transplant for acute myeloid leukemia, so the T cells may come from the graft donor.

The sample holds many counts of this clonotype. The rearrangement uses TRBV3-1 and TRBJ2-1; no firm D call. The CDR3 spans 15 residues. The V gene lost 2 bases and the J gene lost 6 bases, with 14 bases spanning the gap. Per the germline V gene, CDR1 is LGHDT and CDR2 is YNNKEL (reference sequence). The CDR3 DNA follows: TGTGCCAGCAGCCAACTACCGAGAGTAGGCAATGAGCAGTTCTTC. This encodes CASSQLPRVGNEQFF.

The chain recombines TRBV3-1 with TRBJ1-1; D ambiguous. Trimming shortened V by 5 bases and J by 6 bases, and 13 bases separated the two germline ends. Germline loops: CDR1 LGHDT, CDR2 YNNKEL (reference sequence). CDR3 size: 13 residues. CDR3 nucleotide sequence: TGTGCCAGCAGCGCGGGGAGACCGGCTGAAGCTTTCTTT. Translated: CASSAGRPAEAFF.

This clonotype was counted a few times. The chain uses TRBV11-2 and TRBJ1-4; a weak D match, TRBD1 (5 bases). CDR3 length: 16 residues. Trimming cost V 5 bases and J 11 bases, with 24 bases left between them. CDR1 and CDR2 from the germline V gene are SGHAT and FQNNGV. This CDR3 reads CASSIRDGGDNRKLFF. The DNA of the CDR3 is TGTGCCAGCAGCATCCGGGACGGAGGAGATAATAGGAAACTGTTTTTT.

This chain joins TRBV24-1 and TRBJ2-1, with 13 bases identical to TRBD2. The length of the CDR3 is 17 residues. The junction had 5 bases not matched to a gene; V was cut back by 3 bases and J by 4 bases. Germline V gene sequence: CDR1 KGHDR, CDR2 SFDVKD. Here the CDR3 reads CATSDMGLAGSYNEQFF. CDR3 coding DNA: TGTGCCACCAGTGATATGGGACTAGCGGGGAGTTACAATGAGCAGTTCTTC.

This clonotype was observed a handful of times. The genes are TRBV20-1 and TRBJ2-5, with a tentative D call TRBD1 (5 bases). The V end lost 3 bases, the J end lost 1 base, and 21 bases lay between the germline ends. Germline lookup yields CDR1 DFQATT and CDR2 SNEGSKA (reference sequence). The CDR3 is 17 amino acids. The CDR3 DNA reads TGCAGTGCTAGGTTATTGATGGGAACAGGTCGCCAAGAGACCCAGTACTTC. It yields the protein CSARLLMGTGRQETQYF.

This clonotype was picked up a small number of times. This chain joins TRBV20-1 and TRBJ1-4, with 7 bases fitting TRBD1. The germline CDR1 and CDR2 sequences are DFQATT and SNEGSKA (reference sequence). Trimming took 0 bases from V and 8 from J; bases not matched to a gene: 12. The CDR3 length is 16 residues. DNA of the CDR3: TGCAGTGCTAGAGATCCACACGACAGGGAGTGGGAAAAACTGTTTTTT. Its protein product is CSARDPHDREWEKLFF.

This clonotype was recorded many times. CDR3 residues: CSVEVYNEQFF. As DNA, the CDR3 is TGCAGCGTTGAAGTATACAATGAGCAGTTCTTC. The chain carries TRBV29-1 and TRBJ2-1; D is uncertain. Germline CDR1 and CDR2: SQVTM and ANQGSEA. V was pared by 1 base and J by 4 bases, with 2 bases between. The CDR3 is made up of 11 amino acids.

The chain is built from TRBV25-1 and TRBJ2-7; D gene ambiguous. Germline V gene lookup returns CDR1 MGHDK and CDR2 SYGVNS. The CDR3 totals 11 residues. With 7 bases removed from V and 2 bases from J, the gap between germline ends came to 6 bases. CDR3 loop: CASTSTYEQYF. CDR3 coding DNA: TGTGCCAGCACTAGTACCTACGAGCAGTACTTC.

This clonotype was seen only a few times. J is TRBJ2-2 and V is TRBV6-1, with 9 bases that match TRBD1. The germline V gene has CDR1 MNHNS and CDR2 SASEGT. The V segment lost 10 bases and the J segment 6 bases; nucleotides outside the gene matches: 9. The CDR3 totals 14 residues. The CDR3 nucleotides are TGTGCCACCTGGAGCAGGACAGGGGCCGGGGAGCTGTTTTTT. Amino acids: CATWSRTGAGELFF.